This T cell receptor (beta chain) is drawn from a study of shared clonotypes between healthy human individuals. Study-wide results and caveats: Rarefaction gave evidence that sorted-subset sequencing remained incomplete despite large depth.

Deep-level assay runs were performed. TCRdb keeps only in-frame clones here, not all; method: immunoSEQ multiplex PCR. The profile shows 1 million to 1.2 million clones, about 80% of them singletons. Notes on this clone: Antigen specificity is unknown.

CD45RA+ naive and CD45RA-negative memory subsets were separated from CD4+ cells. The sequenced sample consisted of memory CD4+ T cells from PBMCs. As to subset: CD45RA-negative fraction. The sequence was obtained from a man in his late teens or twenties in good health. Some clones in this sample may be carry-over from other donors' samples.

The CDR3 bases are TGTGCCAGCAGCCCCGGGCCTACCCCCTACGAGCAGTACTTC. This sequence encodes CASSPGPTPYEQYF. The chain joins TRBV9 to TRBJ2-7; no clear D gene. The ends were cut back, 4 bases at V and 2 bases at J, with 13 bases in the middle. CDR1 and CDR2 (germline): SGDLS, YYNGEE. The CDR3 has 14 residues. Based on the CDR3 plus reference TRBV9 and TRBJ2-7, the full variable domain is DSGVTQTPKHLITATGQRVTLRCSPRSGDLSVYWYQQSLDQGLQFLIQYYNGEERAKGNILERFSAQQFPDLHSELNLSSLELGDSALYFCASSPGPTPYEQYFGPGTRLTVT.